The rows below give T cell receptor beta chains drawn from one sample of a study of blood T cell repertoires in COVID-19. Only in-frame clones appear in the TCRdb table, and some are missing; sequencing was by immunoSEQ multiplex PCR. The table records around 130,000 clones, 83% of them present only once. Source material: PBMCs or T cells enriched from blood (not recorded which). These receptors originate from a young man who had recovered from COVID-19. Each CDR3 is given with its conserved first and last residue. D genes are given only for firm matches. Clone size appears in some rows only: once, few, many, or a class for an expanded clone.

V	J	size	D	DNA	CDR3
TRBV18	TRBJ2-2	.	TRBD2	TGTGCCAGCTCACCACAGTCGGCGGGAGGTGAAGGGGAGCTGTTTTTT	CASSPQSAGGEGELFF
TRBV5-6	TRBJ2-5	.	.	TGTGCCAGCAGCTGGGGGCCGCTGGCAGAGACCCAGTACTTC	CASSWGPLAETQYF
TRBV5-1	TRBJ2-3	once	TRBD1	TGCGCCAGCAGCTTCCTGGACAGGCGAGCCTCTAGCACAGATACGCAGTATTTT	CASSFLDRRASSTDTQYF
TRBV5-1	TRBJ2-3	.	.	TGCGCCAGCAGCTCGGGAACAGATACGCAGTATTTT	CASSSGTDTQYF
TRBV27	TRBJ2-3	.	.	TGTGCCAGCTCTCCCCACCCCCTATTAGATACGCAGTATTTT	CASSPHPLLDTQYF
TRBV25-1	TRBJ1-2	.	TRBD1	TGTGCCAGCAGTCTAACAGGGGGCTCCATCTATGGCTACACCTTC	CASSLTGGSIYGYTF
TRBV11-2	TRBJ2-1	.	.	TGTGCCAGCAGCTTAAGGCAGGGTTCGAATGAGCAGTTCTTC	CASSLRQGSNEQFF
TRBV5-1	TRBJ1-1	.	.	TGCGCCAGCAGCTTGGACAGACTAAGTAGAACTGAAGCTTTCTTT	CASSLDRLSRTEAFF
TRBV9	TRBJ2-3	.	TRBD2	TGTGCCAGCAGCGTAGCGACTAGCGGGATCCCAGATACGCAGTATTTT	CASSVATSGIPDTQYF
TRBV5-1	TRBJ2-2	.	.	TGCGCCAGCAGCTCGGGATCCGGGGAGCTGTTTTTT	CASSSGSGELFF
TRBV5-1	TRBJ2-3	.	.	TGCGCCAGCAGCTTGGTTCCCAGCGGCACAGATACGCAGTATTTT	CASSLVPSGTDTQYF
TRBV6-5	TRBJ1-1	.	.	TGTGCCAGCACCCTTCAGGGCGGGAACACTGAAGCTTTCTTT	CASTLQGGNTEAFF
TRBV29-1	TRBJ2-5	.	.	TGCAGCGTTGAACTTCAAGAGACCCAGTACTTC	CSVELQETQYF
TRBV10-3	TRBJ2-1	.	TRBD1	TGTGCCATCACTGGGACAGGGATTAATGAGCAGTTCTTC	CAITGTGINEQFF
TRBV9	TRBJ2-2	once	TRBD2	TGTGCCAGCAGTCCCGGGGGGATGGGGACCGGGGAGCTGTTTTTT	CASSPGGMGTGELFF
TRBV3-1/TRBV3-2	TRBJ2-5	.	TRBD2	TGTGCCAGCAGCCGGCGGACTAGCGGGGCCCAAGAGACCCAGTACTTC	CASSRRTSGAQETQYF
TRBV10-2	TRBJ2-1	.	.	TGCGCCAGCGGCCAGGGTTACAATGAGCAGTTCTTC	CASGQGYNEQFF
TRBV27	TRBJ2-4	.	TRBD1	TGTGCCAGCAGTTTATCGGGACAGAGGCTAGCCAAAAACATTCAGTACTTC	CASSLSGQRLAKNIQYF
TRBV19	TRBJ2-5	.	TRBD2	TGTGCCAGCAGTACGGGGCTAGCGGAAGAGACCCAGTACTTC	CASSTGLAEETQYF
TRBV24-1	TRBJ1-2	.	TRBD1	TGTGCCACCGGGGGACAGACTAACTATGGCTACACCTTC	CATGGQTNYGYTF
TRBV27	TRBJ2-3	.	TRBD2	TGTGCCAGCAGTTTATTCGCGGGAGGGGATACGCAGTATTTT	CASSLFAGGDTQYF
TRBV18	TRBJ1-3	.	.	TGTGCCAGCTCACCAGACATCCTGACTGGAAACACCATATATTTT	CASSPDILTGNTIYF
TRBV18	TRBJ2-5	.	.	TGTGCCAGTTTCGCGGACACCAAGGGGACCCAGTACTTC	CASFADTKGTQYF
TRBV5-1	TRBJ2-5	.	TRBD1	TGCGCCAGCAGCTTGACAGGGGATGAGACCCAGTACTTC	CASSLTGDETQYF
TRBV7-9	TRBJ1-1	.	.	TGTGCCAGCAGCAAATCCGGGAGGCCGGGCACTGAAGCTTTCTTT	CASSKSGRPGTEAFF
TRBV6-5	TRBJ1-6	.	.	TGTGCCAGCGGGCTGGGCTCCTATAATTCACCCCTCCACTTT	CASGLGSYNSPLHF
TRBV5-5	TRBJ2-6	.	.	TGTGCCAGCAGCTTTTTAGCTTCTCCCTACTCTGGGGCCAACGTCCTGACTTTC	CASSFLASPYSGANVLTF